This T cell receptor (beta chain) was recovered during a study of brain metastases from non-small cell lung cancer. The protocol was immunoSEQ multiplex PCR, while the TCRdb copy is restricted to in-frame clones and leaves out a portion. The table records under 4,500 clones, approximately 90% of them present only once. The study's findings and limits: Compared with primary tumors, brain metastases showed less T-cell infiltration. Brain metastases shared most TCR repertoire with primaries, with sparse T cells. T-cell clones appeared expanded in 60% to 75% of brain metastases relative to matched primary tumors.

The CDR3 covers 13 residues. The germline CDR1 and CDR2 sequences are SGHTS and YDEGEE. Trimming left V 7 bases short and J 4 bases short, with 11 bases between. There are a few counts of this clone. Its specificity is not known. Specimen: primary lung tumor tissue. The chain has TRBV5-8 and TRBJ1-4; D unclear. This receptor was obtained from a donor at least 40 years old with non-small cell lung cancer. CDR3 nucleotides: TGTGCCAGCGGGTCAGGACTTAATGAAAAACTGTTTTTT. Protein sequence: CASGSGLNEKLFF.